These 18 T cell receptor beta chains came from one sample sequenced in a study of blood T cell repertoires in COVID-19. Generated by immunoSEQ multiplex PCR, the TCRdb table keeps only in-frame clones and is missing some. In the table there are about 240,000 clones, around 85% of which are singletons. The sequenced material came from peripheral blood. Every receptor here comes from a man in his 60s with acute or convalescent COVID-19.

The rearrangement uses TRBV10-1 and TRBJ2-5, with D possibly being TRBD2 (6 bases). The CDR3 has 16 amino acids. Trimming pared 2 bases from V and 4 bases from J, leaving 17 bases between. Germline assignment: CDR1 WNHNN and CDR2 SYGVQD (reference sequence). The CDR3 here is CASSEEGGLSVETQYF. CDR3 DNA: TGCGCCAGCAGTGAGGAGGGTGGACTATCGGTAGAGACCCAGTACTTC.

This clone appeared a few times. The rearrangement links TRBV6-5 to TRBJ1-5; 8 bases are shared with TRBD1. After removal of 7 bases from V and 4 bases from J, the junction contained 9 bases not matched to a gene. Germline V gene lookup returns CDR1 MNHEY and CDR2 SVGAGI. This CDR3 has 15 residues. The CDR3 sequence is CASTVGQGRNQPQHF. CDR3 DNA: TGTGCCAGCACGGTTGGACAGGGCCGGAATCAGCCCCAGCATTTT.

The V gene is TRBV28, the J gene TRBJ1-5; D might be TRBD1 (6 bases). CDR3 length: 16 amino acids. The germline V and J ends were trimmed by 7 bases and 2 bases, with 18 bases remaining between them. Germline V gene sequence: CDR1 MDHEN, CDR2 SYDVKM. Here the CDR3 reads CASTGGQGYGNQPQHF. CDR3 coding DNA: TGTGCCAGCACGGGTGGGCAGGGGTACGGCAATCAGCCCCAGCATTTT.

This rearrangement joins TRBV5-1 to TRBJ1-4; 8 nucleotides align to TRBD1. Germline V gives CDR1 SGHRS, CDR2 YFSETQ. The CDR3 is 14 amino acids. The ends lost 7 bases at V and 7 bases at J; junction bases unmatched: 9. The CDR3 coding sequence is TGCGCCAGCGCTCAGGGGGCCGAGGGTGAAAAACTGTTTTTT. Residues: CASAQGAEGEKLFF.

This rearrangement joins TRBV14 to TRBJ2-7, with 8 bases that match TRBD1. This CDR3 comprises 13 residues. V shed 4 bases, J shed 5 bases, and the junction held 4 bases outside the gene matches. Germline-derived CDR1 and CDR2 are SGHDN and FVKESK. The CDR3 DNA sequence: TGTGCCAGCAGCCGGACAGGGCCCAACGAGCAGTACTTC. This gives the protein CASSRTGPNEQYF.

This rearrangement joins TRBV2 to TRBJ2-5; TRBD1 agrees at 9 bases. The CDR3 is 15 amino acids. Germline-derived CDR1 and CDR2 are SNHLY and FYNNEI. The V segment lost 4 bases and the J segment 8 bases; nucleotides outside the gene matches: 11. Here the CDR3 reads CASSVSGDRVVTQYF. In DNA, the CDR3 is TGTGCCAGCAGTGTATCGGGGGACAGGGTAGTTACCCAGTACTTC.

The gene calls are TRBV28 and TRBJ1-5; the D is unclear. Trimming cost V 3 bases and J 3 bases, with 9 bases left between them. CDR1 is MDHEN and CDR2 is SYDVKM in the germline V gene. There are 14 residues in the CDR3. The DNA for the CDR3 is TGTGCCAGCAGTTTTTATTTGGCCAATCAGCCCCAGCATTTT. Protein product: CASSFYLANQPQHF.

This clone came up once. The chain links TRBV7-9 to TRBJ1-2; perhaps TRBD1 as D (6 bases). Germline CDR1 is SEHNR and CDR2 is FQNEAQ (reference sequence). The CDR3 spans 15 residues. V was cut by 1 base and J by 4 bases, with 13 bases left in between. The CDR3: CASSLGHRTAYGYTF. The CDR3 DNA reads TGTGCCAGCAGCTTAGGACATAGGACAGCCTATGGCTACACCTTC.

The DNA for the CDR3 is TGTGCCAGTAGTACACAGAAAAACACTGAAGCTTTCTTT. Residues: CASSTQKNTEAFF. V usage is TRBV19 and J usage is TRBJ1-1; D ambiguous. Germline-derived CDR1 and CDR2 are LNHDA and SQIVND (reference sequence). Trimming stripped 4 bases from V and 2 bases from J, with 8 bases between. The CDR3 has 13 residues. Together with reference TRBV19 and TRBJ1-1, the CDR3 gives the full variable domain: DGGITQSPKYLFRKEGQNVTLSCEQNLNHDAMYWYRQDPGQGLRLIYYSQIVNDFQKGDIAEGYSVSREKKESFPLTVTSAQKNPTAFYLCASSTQKNTEAFFGQGTRLTVV.

The rearrangement joins TRBV6-5 to TRBJ1-2; 9 nucleotides agree with TRBD1. Germline V CDR1 and CDR2: MNHEY, SVGAGI. This CDR3 region has 14 residues. The V gene end was trimmed by 6 bases and the J gene end by 4 bases; junction bases not matched to a gene: 6. CDR3 nucleotide sequence: TGTGCCAGCAGAGACCAACAGGGGGCCTATGGCTACACCTTC. It yields the protein CASRDQQGAYGYTF.

This clone was seen a single time. V is TRBV10-3 and J is TRBJ2-6, with 8 bases fitting TRBD1. Germline V lookup: CDR1 ENHRY, CDR2 SYGVKD. The trim removed 10 bases at V and 0 bases at J, leaving 11 bases unmatched. The CDR3 has 17 amino acids. CDR3 sequence reads: CATRGATGVSGANVLTF. The DNA for the CDR3 is TGTGCCACTAGGGGAGCGACAGGGGTCTCTGGGGCCAACGTCCTGACTTTC.

The CDR3 DNA reads TGTGCCAGCTCACCACCGGGCGGGGGTCTGAACACTGAAGCTTTCTTT. Its protein is CASSPPGGGLNTEAFF. The rearrangement joins TRBV18 to TRBJ1-1, with a tentative D call TRBD1 (5 bases). V was shortened by 0 bases and J by 0 bases, with 11 bases between the two germline ends. The CDR3 sequence is 16 residues long. From germline, CDR1 is KGHSH and CDR2 LQKENI.

The chain joins TRBV5-8 to TRBJ2-4, with a weak D call TRBD1 (6 bases). Trimming stripped 4 bases from V and 7 bases from J, with 9 bases between. Germline assignment: CDR1 SGHTS and CDR2 YDEGEE. CDR3 size: 12 residues. The CDR3 region has the DNA TGTGCCAGCAGCGACAGGTTTAACATTCAGTACTTC. This encodes CASSDRFNIQYF.

V and J are TRBV19 and TRBJ2-1, with 7 bases that match TRBD1. V was pared by 0 bases and J by 1 base, with 3 bases of the junction left unmatched. This CDR3 is 16 amino acids long. From germline, CDR1 is LNHDA and CDR2 SQIVND (reference sequence). CDR3 bases: TGTGCCAGTAGTATAGACACAGGGGTGTCCTACAATGAGCAGTTCTTC. Its translation is CASSIDTGVSYNEQFF.

This sequence joins TRBV24-1 and TRBJ2-2; D is perhaps TRBD2 (6 bases). There are 17 residues in the CDR3. From germline, CDR1 is KGHDR and CDR2 SFDVKD. V lost 6 bases, J lost 4 bases, and 20 bases lay in between. CDR3 protein: CATSRSAHTGGTGELFF. Here the CDR3 DNA reads TGTGCCACCAGTAGATCAGCTCACACCGGGGGCACCGGGGAGCTGTTTTTT.

This chain links TRBV6-4 with TRBJ2-1; D might be TRBD1 (5 bases). Germline CDR1 is MRHNA and CDR2 is SNTAGT. V was pared by 0 bases and J by 5 bases, with 8 bases between. This CDR3 is 14 amino acids long. Here the CDR3 reads CASSDSGAHNEQFF. CDR3 coding DNA: TGTGCCAGCAGTGACTCAGGGGCCCACAATGAGCAGTTCTTC.

The J gene is TRBJ2-3, the V gene TRBV7-2; 12 bases align to TRBD2. CDR1 and CDR2 from the germline V gene are SGHTA and FQGNSA. The CDR3 consists of 18 residues. V lost 3 bases to trimming and J lost 2 bases; unmatched junction nucleotides: 9. CDR3 nucleotide sequence: TGTGCCAGCAGCTTTAGGACTAGCGGGATCAGAATCACAGATACGCAGTATTTT. It specifies CASSFRTSGIRITDTQYF.

V gene TRBV27 combines with J gene TRBJ1-6; 7 bases match TRBD1. This CDR3 region has 15 residues. Germline trimming cut 4 bases from V and 5 bases from J; bases unmatched to any gene: 5. Germline values: CDR1 MNHEY, CDR2 SMNVEV (reference sequence). The CDR3 coding sequence is TGTGCCAGCAGTTGGGGACAGATTAATAATTCACCCCTCCACTTT. This codes for CASSWGQINNSPLHF.